Listed below are T cell receptor beta chains from one sample, sequenced in a study of T cells in localized non-small cell lung cancer. The method was immunoSEQ multiplex PCR; TCRdb's version includes in-frame clones alone and lacks a portion of them. The sample consists of more than 12,000 clones, approximately 84% of them appearing once. Sequenced here: peripheral blood, sampled before any cancer treatment. These receptors were obtained from a female donor aged 60 or older with stage I squamous cell lung carcinoma. Each CDR3 is given with its conserved first and last residue. A D gene is named only where the DNA matches it firmly. Clone size is stated in some rows and not others, as once, few, many or a class when expanded.

abundance,d_gene,j_gene,v_gene,CDR3nt,CDR3aa
NA,TRBD1,TRBJ2-1,TRBV6-5,TGTGCCAGCAGTTACGGGACAGCCACCTACAATGAGCAGTTCTTC,CASSYGTATYNEQFF
NA,TRBD1,TRBJ1-6,TRBV6-4,TGTGCCAGCAGGATCGACAGGGCGAATAATTCACCCCTCCACTTT,CASRIDRANNSPLHF
few,TRBD1,TRBJ2-5,TRBV5-1,TGCGCCAGCAGCCGACAGGGCTACGGCGTGGAGACCCAGTACTTC,CASSRQGYGVETQYF
NA,NA,TRBJ2-3,TRBV19,TGTGCCAGTGGGGTCGGCACAGATACGCAGTATTTT,CASGVGTDTQYF
NA,TRBD1,TRBJ1-2,TRBV7-2,TGTGCCAGCACCTCGACAGGGTCGGTTAACTATGGCTACACCTTC,CASTSTGSVNYGYTF
NA,NA,TRBJ1-2,TRBV25-1,TGTGCCAGCAGTGAATTGAGGGCCAACACCTATGGCTACACCTTC,CASSELRANTYGYTF
NA,NA,TRBJ1-5,TRBV4-1,TGCGCCAGCAGCCCCCGTGAGCAGGGTGGCCAGCCCCAGCATTTT,CASSPREQGGQPQHF
NA,NA,TRBJ1-2,TRBV30,TGTGCCTGGAGTGGGGGGAACTATGGCTACACCTTC,CAWSGGNYGYTF
NA,NA,TRBJ1-1,TRBV9,TGTGCCAGCAGCGAGGACGGGGGAGCGAACACTGAAGCTTTCTTT,CASSEDGGANTEAFF
NA,TRBD2,TRBJ2-3,TRBV5-8,TGTGCCAGCAGCGCAAACAAGGCAGGGAGGGGCACAGATACGCAGTATTTT,CASSANKAGRGTDTQYF
NA,TRBD1,TRBJ1-4,TRBV9,TGTGCCAGCAGCGCGAGGGGGGACAGGGGTGAAAAACTGTTTTTT,CASSARGDRGEKLFF
NA,NA,TRBJ2-5,TRBV23-1,TGCGCCAGCAGTCAATCTTCGAGGGGGGGCCGTGAGACCCAGTACTTC,CASSQSSRGGRETQYF
NA,TRBD1,TRBJ1-5,TRBV6-5,TGTGCCAGCAGACAAAGGGGGCCTCAGCCCCAGCATTTT,CASRQRGPQPQHF
few,TRBD1,TRBJ1-2,TRBV7-6,TGTGCCAGCAGCTCGGCCCCTTGGGACAGGGGGCGTTTAGTCGATGGCTACACCTTC,CASSSAPWDRGRLVDGYTF
NA,NA,TRBJ2-7,TRBV4-2,TGTGCCAGCAGCCAAGGGCCCCGATACGAGCAGTACTTC,CASSQGPRYEQYF
NA,NA,TRBJ2-7,TRBV5-8,TGTGCCAGCAGCCTGGACTGGGAGGCCTACGAGCAGTACTTC,CASSLDWEAYEQYF
NA,NA,TRBJ1-5,TRBV6-5,TGTGCCAGCAGTAGCCCCCGGGAGAGTCAGCCCCAGCATTTT,CASSSPRESQPQHF
NA,NA,TRBJ1-2,TRBV4-1,TGCGCCAGCAGCCAAGATAGGGAAGACAACTATGGCTACACCTTC,CASSQDREDNYGYTF
NA,NA,TRBJ1-1,TRBV4-3,TGCGCCAGCAGCCAAGATTACCTAGGAGGTAACACTGAAGCTTTCTTT,CASSQDYLGGNTEAFF
NA,NA,TRBJ2-1,TRBV18,TGTGCCAGCTCACCAAAGGACTCGACCTACAATGAGCAGTTCTTC,CASSPKDSTYNEQFF
NA,NA,TRBJ2-7,TRBV9,TGTGCCAGCAGCGTAGAAACTGCCTCCTACGAGCAGTACTTC,CASSVETASYEQYF
once,TRBD2,TRBJ2-5,TRBV5-1,TGCGCCAGCAGCTCGGGAGGGGGGCAGTACTTC,CASSSGGGQYF
few,NA,TRBJ1-1,TRBV6-6,TGTGCCAGCAGTTACAATAACGAGGGGGGATTACAAGCTTTCTTT,CASSYNNEGGLQAFF
few,NA,TRBJ2-2,TRBV6-5,TGTGCCAGCAGTTTTAGGCCCACCGGGGAGCTGTTTTTT,CASSFRPTGELFF
NA,TRBD1,TRBJ2-7,TRBV5-1,TGCGCCAGCAGCTCCACAGGGGGCGGATACGAGCAGTACTTC,CASSSTGGGYEQYF
NA,NA,TRBJ1-2,TRBV6-6,TGTGCCAGCAGTTACTCGTGGACAGAGATCTATGGCTACACCTTC,CASSYSWTEIYGYTF
few,NA,TRBJ1-2,TRBV5-6,TGTGCCAGCAGCTTGTCCCAGGGTAGGGGCTACACCTTC,CASSLSQGRGYTF
NA,NA,TRBJ2-3,TRBV5-1,TGCGCCAGCAGCTTGGCCCGGGACTGGCGGCGGTCGGGTACGCAGTATTTT,CASSLARDWRRSGTQYF
few,TRBD1,TRBJ2-7,TRBV5-1,TGCGCCAGCAGCTTTTCCGGGACAGGGGGCGTCGAGCAGTACTTC,CASSFSGTGGVEQYF
NA,NA,TRBJ2-7,TRBV5-1,TGCGCCAGCAGCCCGACAGGGGTTCGTCTAGCGGCCTCCTACGAGCAGTACTTC,CASSPTGVRLAASYEQYF
NA,TRBD1,TRBJ1-2,TRBV30,TGTGCCTGGATGGCCCCACAGGGGGCGGTCTATGGCTACACCTTC,CAWMAPQGAVYGYTF